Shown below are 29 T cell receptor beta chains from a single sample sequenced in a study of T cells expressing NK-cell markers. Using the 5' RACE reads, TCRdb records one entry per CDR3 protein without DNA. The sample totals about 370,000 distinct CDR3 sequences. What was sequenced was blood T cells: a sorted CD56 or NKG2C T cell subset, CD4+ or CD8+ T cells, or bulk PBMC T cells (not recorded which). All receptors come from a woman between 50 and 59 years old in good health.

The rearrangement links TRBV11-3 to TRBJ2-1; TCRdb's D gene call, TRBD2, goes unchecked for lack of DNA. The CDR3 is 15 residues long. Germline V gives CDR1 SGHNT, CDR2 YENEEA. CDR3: CASSQLASSYNEQFF.

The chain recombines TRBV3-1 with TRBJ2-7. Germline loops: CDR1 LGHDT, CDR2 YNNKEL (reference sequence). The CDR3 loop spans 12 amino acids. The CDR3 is CASSQVAAEQYF.

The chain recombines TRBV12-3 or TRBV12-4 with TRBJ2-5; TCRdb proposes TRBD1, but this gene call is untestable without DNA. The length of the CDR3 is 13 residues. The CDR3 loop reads CASSFGGKETQYF.

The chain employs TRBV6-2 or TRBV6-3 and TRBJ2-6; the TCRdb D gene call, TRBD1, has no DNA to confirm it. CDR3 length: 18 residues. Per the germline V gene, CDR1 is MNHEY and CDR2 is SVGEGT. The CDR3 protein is CASSYSPYSTNIANVLTF.

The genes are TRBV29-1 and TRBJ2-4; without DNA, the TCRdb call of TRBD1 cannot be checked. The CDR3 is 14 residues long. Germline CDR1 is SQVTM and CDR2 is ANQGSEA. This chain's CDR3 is CSVEGLGGKNIQYF.

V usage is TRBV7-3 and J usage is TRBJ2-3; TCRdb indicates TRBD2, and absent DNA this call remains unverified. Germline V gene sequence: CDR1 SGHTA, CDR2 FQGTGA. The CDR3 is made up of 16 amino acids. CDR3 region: CASSLGAPGTSDTQYF.

The CDR3 sequence: CASSQVSSYNEQFF. This chain links TRBV3-1 with TRBJ2-1. The CDR3 extends over 14 amino acids. Germline-derived CDR1 and CDR2 are LGHDT and YNNKEL (reference sequence).

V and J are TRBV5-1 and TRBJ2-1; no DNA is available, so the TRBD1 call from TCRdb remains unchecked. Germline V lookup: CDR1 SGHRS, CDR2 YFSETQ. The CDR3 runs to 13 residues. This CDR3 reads CASSLDGRGEQFF.

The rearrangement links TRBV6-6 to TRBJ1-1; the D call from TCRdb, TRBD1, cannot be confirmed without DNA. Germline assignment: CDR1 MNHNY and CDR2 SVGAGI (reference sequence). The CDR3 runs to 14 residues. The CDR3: CASSYGAGFTEAFF.

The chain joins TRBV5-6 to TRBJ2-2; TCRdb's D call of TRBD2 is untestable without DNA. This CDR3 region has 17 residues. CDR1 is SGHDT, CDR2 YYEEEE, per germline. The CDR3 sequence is CASSNPPLREYVGELFF. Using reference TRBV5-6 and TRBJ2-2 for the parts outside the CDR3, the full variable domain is DAGVTQSPTHLIKTRGQQVTLRCSPKSGHDTVSWYQQALGQGPQFIFQYYEEEERQRGNFPDRFSGHQFPNYSSELNVNALLLGDSALYLCASSNPPLREYVGELFFGEGSRLTVL.

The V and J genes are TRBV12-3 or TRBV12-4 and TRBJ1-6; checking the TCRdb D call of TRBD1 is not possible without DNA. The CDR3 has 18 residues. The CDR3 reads CASSSRTGLSSYNSPLHF.

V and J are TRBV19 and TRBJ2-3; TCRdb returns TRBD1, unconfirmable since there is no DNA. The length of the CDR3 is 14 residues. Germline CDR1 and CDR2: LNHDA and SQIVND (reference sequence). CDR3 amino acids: CASSIRQGANTQYF.

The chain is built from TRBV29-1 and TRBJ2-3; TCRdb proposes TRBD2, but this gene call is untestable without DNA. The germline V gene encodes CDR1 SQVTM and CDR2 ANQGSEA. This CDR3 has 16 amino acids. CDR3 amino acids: CSVERLAGGAPDTQYF.

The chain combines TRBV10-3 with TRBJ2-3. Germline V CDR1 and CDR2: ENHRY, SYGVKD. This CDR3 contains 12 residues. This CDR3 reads CAGSSSTDTQYF.

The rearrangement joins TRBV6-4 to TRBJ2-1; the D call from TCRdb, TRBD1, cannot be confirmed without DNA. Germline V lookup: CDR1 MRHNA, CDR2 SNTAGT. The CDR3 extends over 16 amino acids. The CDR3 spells CASSDPGTITVHEQFF.

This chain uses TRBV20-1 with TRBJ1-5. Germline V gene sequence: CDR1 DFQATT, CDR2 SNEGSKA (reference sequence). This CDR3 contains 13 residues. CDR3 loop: CSARETQGQPQHF.

CDR3 loop: CASSLSKGSQGEQYF. The gene calls are TRBV5-1 and TRBJ2-7; absent DNA, TCRdb's TRBD2 call cannot be checked. CDR3 size: 15 residues. CDR1 is SGHRS, CDR2 YFSETQ, per germline.

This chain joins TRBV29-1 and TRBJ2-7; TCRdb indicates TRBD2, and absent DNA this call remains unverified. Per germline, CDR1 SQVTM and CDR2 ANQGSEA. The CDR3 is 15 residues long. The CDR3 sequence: CSVEDQAESPYEQYF.

The CDR3 protein is CASSRLTKYNEQFF. This chain uses TRBV7-2 with TRBJ2-1. CDR1 and CDR2 (germline): SGHTA, FQGNSA. The CDR3 totals 14 residues.

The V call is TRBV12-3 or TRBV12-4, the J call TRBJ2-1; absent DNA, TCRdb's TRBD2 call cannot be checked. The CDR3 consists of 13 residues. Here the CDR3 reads CASKGGRSDEQFF.

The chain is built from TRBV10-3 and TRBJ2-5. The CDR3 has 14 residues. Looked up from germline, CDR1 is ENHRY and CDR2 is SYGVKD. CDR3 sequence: CAISLGMGTETQYF.

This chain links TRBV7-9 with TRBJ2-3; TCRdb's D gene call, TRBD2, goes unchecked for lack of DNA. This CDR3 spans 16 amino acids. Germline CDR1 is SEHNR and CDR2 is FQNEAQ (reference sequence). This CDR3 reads CASSVLGGASTDTQYF.

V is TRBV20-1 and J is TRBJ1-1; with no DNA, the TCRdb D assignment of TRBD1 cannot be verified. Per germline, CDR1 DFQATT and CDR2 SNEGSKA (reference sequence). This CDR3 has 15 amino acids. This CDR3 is CSAWSFRARNTEAFF.

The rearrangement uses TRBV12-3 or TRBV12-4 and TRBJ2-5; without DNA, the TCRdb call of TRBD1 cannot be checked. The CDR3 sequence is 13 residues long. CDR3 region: CASSLLGAETQYF.

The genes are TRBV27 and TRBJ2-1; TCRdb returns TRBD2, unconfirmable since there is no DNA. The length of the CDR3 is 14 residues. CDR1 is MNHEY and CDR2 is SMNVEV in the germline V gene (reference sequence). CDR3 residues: CASSILGPPDEQFF.

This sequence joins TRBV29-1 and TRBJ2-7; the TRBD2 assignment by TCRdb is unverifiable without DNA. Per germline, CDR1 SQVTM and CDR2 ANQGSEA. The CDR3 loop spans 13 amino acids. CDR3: CSTALAGTYEQYF.

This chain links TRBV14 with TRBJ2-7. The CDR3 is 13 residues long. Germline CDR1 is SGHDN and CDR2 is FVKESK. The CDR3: CASSHLRGYEQYF. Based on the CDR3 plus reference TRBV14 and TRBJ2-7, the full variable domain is EAGVTQFPSHSVIEKGQTVTLRCDPISGHDNLYWYRRVMGKEIKFLLHFVKESKQDESGMPNNRFLAERTGGTYSTLKVQPAELEDSGVYFCASSHLRGYEQYFGPGTRLTVT.

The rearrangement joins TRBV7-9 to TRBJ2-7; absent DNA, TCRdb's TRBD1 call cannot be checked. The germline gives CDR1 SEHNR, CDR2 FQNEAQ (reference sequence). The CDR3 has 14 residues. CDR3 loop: CASTPNSRVHEQYF.

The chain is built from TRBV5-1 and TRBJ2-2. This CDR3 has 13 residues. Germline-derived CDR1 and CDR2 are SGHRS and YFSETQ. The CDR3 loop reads CASSKETSGELFF.